The clone carrying this T cell receptor (beta chain) was picked up one time. This record belongs to a study of blood T cell repertoires in COVID-19. V was pared by 7 bases and J by 4 bases, with 13 bases between. This CDR3 is built from 13 residues. Sequencing was performed with immunoSEQ multiplex PCR; in TCRdb, only in-frame clones are kept and a portion is missing. The sample includes 100,000 to 150,000 clones, around nine tenths of them seen just once. Sequenced input: peripheral blood. The receptor's source is a man aged 45 to 65 with active or convalescent COVID-19. This chain uses TRBV12-3 or TRBV12-4 with TRBJ1-2, with D uncertain. The CDR3 coding sequence is TGTGCCAGCAAAGATCCATCGCGCTATGGCTACACCTTC. This codes for CASKDPSRYGYTF.